These 26 T cell receptor beta chains originate from one sample sequenced in a study of regulatory T cells in long-lasting Graves disease. For TCR beta, libraries came from iRepertoire HTBI primers and Arm-PCR of CDR3 regions. TCRdb redid the calling of the multiplex PCR reads with MiXCR, one entry per CDR3 protein. The data show a few hundred thousand distinct CDR3 sequences, with more than 20% seen just once and approximately 27% held by the top ten. Time point indicated: persistent/refractory GD, antithyroid drugs over 5 years with positive TRAb. Isolated PBMC RNA provided the starting material for the TCR library. The starting material was peripheral blood mononuclear cells (PBMCs), obtained when the disease was refractory, from a patient treated with antithyroid drugs. These receptors came from a woman between 40 and 50 years old with Graves disease.

This clonotype was seen a handful of times. This chain's CDR3 is CASSLGQDQETQYF. The CDR3, as DNA: TGTGCCAGCTCACTGGGACAGGACCAAGAGACCCAGTACTTC. The chain recombines TRBV18 with TRBJ2-5; 8 positions match TRBD1. V shed 4 bases and J 0 bases; nucleotides not matched to a gene: 1. The CDR3 is 14 amino acids. Germline CDR1 KGHSH, CDR2 LQKENI.

This clonotype was observed at least ten times. The rearrangement uses TRBV12-3 or TRBV12-4 and TRBJ1-2; no definite D call. The CDR3 extends over 14 amino acids. V was clipped by 3 bases and J by 9 bases, with 17 bases between them. The DNA for the CDR3 is TGTGCCAGCAGTTTTGGGTGGCTAACTATGAGCTACACCTTC. Residues: CASSFGWLTMSYTF.

This clonotype was seen only a few times. The rearrangement joins TRBV30 to TRBJ2-5, with D tentatively TRBD1 (6 bases). V lost 2 bases and J lost 9, with 10 bases in between. Per germline, CDR1 GTSNPN and CDR2 SVGIG (reference sequence). This CDR3 spans 11 amino acids. Here the CDR3 reads CAWSPQGSQYF. The CDR3, as DNA: TGTGCCTGGAGTCCGCAGGGGTCCCAGTACTTC.

This clonotype was seen many times. The chain combines TRBV6-5 with TRBJ2-4, with D unclear. The V end was cut by 0 bases, the J end by 7 bases, with 10 bases between. The CDR3 spans 14 residues. The V gene's germline CDR1 is MNHEY and CDR2 SVGAGI. The CDR3 coding sequence is TGTGCCAGCAGTTACTCGCAGTCTCATAACATTCAGTACTTC. This encodes CASSYSQSHNIQYF.

In its sample, this clonotype was seen many times. The V call is TRBV6-1, the J call TRBJ1-5, with TRBD1 matching 9 bases. The CDR3 totals 13 residues. Germline CDR1 MNHNS, CDR2 SASEGT. The ends lost 7 bases at V and 6 bases at J; junction bases unmatched: 4. CDR3 nucleotides: TGTGCCAGCAAGGACAGGGGTACTCAGCCCCAGCATTTT. Translation gives CASKDRGTQPQHF.

This clonotype was seen a few times. The chain is built from TRBV28 and TRBJ2-6; D call uncertain. The CDR3 length is 16 residues. V was trimmed by 2 bases and J by 4 bases, leaving 12 bases between them. CDR1 MDHEN and CDR2 SYDVKM come from the germline V gene. The CDR3: CASSLVAPPGANVLTF. CDR3 DNA: TGTGCCAGCAGTTTAGTAGCCCCTCCCGGGGCCAACGTCCTGACTTTC. The full variable domain, completed using reference TRBV28 and TRBJ2-6, is DVKVTQSSRYLVKRTGEKVFLECVQDMDHENMFWYRQDPGLGLRLIYFSYDVKMKEKGDIPEGYSVSREKKERFSLILESASTNQTSMYLCASSLVAPPGANVLTFGAGSRLTVL.

This clonotype has a count of ten or more. This sequence joins TRBV3-1 and TRBJ1-1; 7 nucleotides align to TRBD1. The CDR3 loop spans 14 amino acids. The J segment lost 5 bases and the V segment lost 5 bases, leaving 8 bases of the junction unmatched. Germline CDR1 LGHDT, CDR2 YNNKEL (reference sequence). The CDR3 spells CASSSRGSRTEAFF. In nucleotides, the CDR3 is TGTGCCAGCAGCTCCAGGGGGTCGAGGACTGAAGCTTTCTTT.

This clonotype was found many times. The V gene is TRBV20-1, the J gene TRBJ2-5; D unresolved. V was pared by 5 bases and J by 5 bases, with 12 bases between. CDR1 DFQATT and CDR2 SNEGSKA come from the germline V gene (reference sequence). This CDR3 has 12 residues. CDR3 in DNA: TGCAGTGCTCCGGTCGGTGGGGAGACCCAGTACTTC. Translated: CSAPVGGETQYF.

This clonotype has a single count. The chain uses TRBV29-1 and TRBJ2-3, with TRBD2 identical over 9 bases. The germline V gene encodes CDR1 SQVTM and CDR2 ANQGSEA. There are 15 residues in the CDR3. Unmatched junction bases numbered 7, after V lost 4 bases and J lost 2 bases. CDR3 sequence reads: CSVGSLAGTTDTQYF. CDR3 nucleotide sequence: TGCAGCGTTGGGAGCCTAGCGGGGACCACAGATACGCAGTATTTT.

As for this clonotype: A much larger clone lies one base from this, so it may be a read error. The genes are TRBV28 and TRBJ1-1; no definite D call. Between the trimmed V and J ends, which lost 5 bases and 4 bases, there was a span of 17 bases. Germline V lookup: CDR1 MDHEN, CDR2 SYDVKM. The CDR3 spans 15 residues. The CDR3 loop is CASSMLKGRATEAFF. DNA of the CDR3: TGTGCCAGCAGTATGCTGAAAGGGAGGGCCACTGAAGCTTTCTTT.

The rearrangement uses TRBV19 and TRBJ1-6; TRBD1 matches 8 bases. Germline CDR1 and CDR2: LNHDA and SQIVND (reference sequence). The CDR3 has 18 residues. After removal of 6 bases from V and 7 bases from J, the junction contained 17 bases not matched to a gene. The CDR3 region is CASRVGRIWDRKNSPLHF. CDR3 coding DNA: TGTGCCAGTAGAGTAGGGAGGATTTGGGACAGGAAGAATTCACCCCTCCACTTT.

As concerns this clonotype: A much larger clone sits a single nucleotide away, making a read error possible. CDR3 region: CSVDGYYEQYF. DNA of the CDR3: TGCAGCGTTGACGGTTACTACGAGCAGTACTTC. V and J are TRBV29-1 and TRBJ2-7, with D hard to call. Trimming took off 3 bases at V and 3 bases at J, with 6 bases between the two ends. Germline-derived CDR1 and CDR2 are SQVTM and ANQGSEA. This CDR3 region has 11 residues.

This clonotype came up a few times. The chain employs TRBV12-3 or TRBV12-4 and TRBJ2-5; D unresolved. The germline V and J ends were trimmed by 3 bases and 4 bases, with 12 bases remaining between them. The CDR3 contains 14 residues. CDR3 DNA: TGTGCCAGCAGTTTCGAAGGCAGCGCAGAGACCCAGTACTTC. It codes for CASSFEGSAETQYF.

This clonotype was seen repeatedly, ten times or more. The chain employs TRBV28 and TRBJ1-5, with 8 positions matching TRBD1. Germline assignment: CDR1 MDHEN and CDR2 SYDVKM. The CDR3 totals 14 residues. V was clipped by 5 bases and J by 6 bases; unmatched bases: 6. CDR3 nucleotides: TGTGCCAGCAGTCTGACAGGGGCGACTCAGCCCCAGCATTTT. Its translation: CASSLTGATQPQHF.

This clonotype was detected a few times. Just one base apart from a much larger clone, this may be a read error. V usage is TRBV28 and J usage is TRBJ1-4; D is undetermined. The ends were cut back, 5 bases at V and 3 bases at J, with 16 bases in the middle. The germline gives CDR1 MDHEN, CDR2 SYDVKM. This CDR3 contains 16 residues. CDR3 protein: CASSPLWESSNEKLFF. The CDR3 coding sequence is TGTGCCAGCAGTCCCCTTTGGGAATCGTCTAATGAAAAACTGTTTTTT.

The V gene is TRBV7-2, the J gene TRBJ1-5, with D perhaps TRBD1 (5 bases). This CDR3 comprises 19 residues. CDR1 is SGHTA and CDR2 is FQGNSA in the germline V gene. Trimming removed 0 bases from V and 0 bases from J, with 18 bases in between. In DNA form, the CDR3 reads TGTGCCAGCAGCTTAGCTGGACCGTCGGGACTTTATAGCAATCAGCCCCAGCATTTT. Residues: CASSLAGPSGLYSNQPQHF.

This clonotype was counted many times. This chain joins TRBV6-5 and TRBJ2-7; weak D call: TRBD1 (6 bases). There are 13 residues in the CDR3. Germline V gives CDR1 MNHEY, CDR2 SVGAGI. V lost 0 bases and J 11 bases, leaving 14 bases between the germline ends. CDR3 protein: CASSYSIGAGEYF. CDR3 in DNA: TGTGCCAGCAGTTACTCGATAGGGGCAGGGGAGTACTTC.

At least ten counts were recorded for this clonotype. The chain is built from TRBV28 and TRBJ2-5, with TRBD1 matching 8 bases. The germline V gene has CDR1 MDHEN and CDR2 SYDVKM. The CDR3 sequence is 15 residues long. V shed 5 bases, J shed 3 bases, and the junction held 8 bases outside the gene matches. CDR3 region: CASSPQGQVKETQYF. The CDR3 DNA sequence: TGTGCCAGCAGTCCGCAGGGACAGGTGAAAGAGACCCAGTACTTC.

V gene TRBV7-2 combines with J gene TRBJ2-3; unclear D gene. The V gene lost 1 base and the J gene lost 2 bases, with 10 bases spanning the gap. The germline V gene encodes CDR1 SGHTA and CDR2 FQGNSA. The CDR3 runs 15 residues. The CDR3 here is CASSLDYLSTDTQYF. The CDR3 coding sequence is TGTGCCAGCAGCTTAGACTACCTATCCACAGATACGCAGTATTTT.

In its sample, this clonotype was seen many times. CDR3 bases: TGTGCCAGCAGCCGGGCAGGGGGGCTGAGCGAGCAGTACTTC. This codes for CASSRAGGLSEQYF. The genes are TRBV11-2 and TRBJ2-7; a possible D gene is TRBD1 (7 bases). V lost 5 bases to trimming and J lost 6 bases, with 17 bases between them. The CDR3 is made up of 14 amino acids. The germline V gene encodes CDR1 SGHAT and CDR2 FQNNGV. The whole variable domain, filled in from reference TRBV11-2 and TRBJ2-7, reads EAGVAQSPRYKIIEKRQSVAFWCNPISGHATLYWYQQILGQGPKLLIQFQNNGVVDDSQLPKDRFSAERLKGVDSTLKIQPAKLEDSAVYLCASSRAGGLSEQYFGPGTRLTVT.

The rearrangement joins TRBV30 to TRBJ2-1, with no clear D. The V gene lost 4 bases and the J gene lost 11 bases, with 18 bases spanning the gap. CDR3 size: 13 residues. Germline loops: CDR1 GTSNPN, CDR2 SVGIG (reference sequence). CDR3 residues: CAWTPSAAIKQFF. As DNA, the CDR3 is TGTGCCTGGACCCCCAGCGCGGCCATTAAGCAGTTCTTC. The full variable domain, its missing parts supplied by reference TRBV30 and TRBJ2-1, is SQTIHQWPATLVQPVGSPLSLECTVEGTSNPNLYWYRQAAGRGLQLLFYSVGIGQISSEVPQNLSASRPQDRQFILSSKKLLLSDSGFYLCAWTPSAAIKQFFGPGTRLTVL.

The chain is built from TRBV27 and TRBJ2-3; D unresolved. This CDR3 is 13 amino acids long. Germline V gene data show CDR1 as MNHEY and CDR2 as SMNVEV (reference sequence). V was trimmed by 5 bases and J by 2 bases, leaving 8 bases between them. Here the CDR3 DNA reads TGTGCCAGCAGTAGAGATTACACAGATACGCAGTATTTT. Protein: CASSRDYTDTQYF.

This clonotype was seen many times. This chain uses TRBV20-1 with TRBJ2-7; 9 bases are a match to TRBD2. Losses at the gene ends were 6 bases for V and 2 bases for J; bases not matched to a gene: 8. The CDR3 length is 14 residues. Germline values: CDR1 DFQATT, CDR2 SNEGSKA (reference sequence). The CDR3 region has the DNA TGCAGTGCGAGGGGACTAGCATTTCCCTACGAGCAGTACTTC. Its translation: CSARGLAFPYEQYF.

This clonotype was counted only a few times. The gene calls are TRBV5-1 and TRBJ1-2; no clear D gene. The CDR3 length is 14 residues. Trimming cost V 3 bases and J 0 bases, with 9 bases left between them. Germline V lookup: CDR1 SGHRS, CDR2 YFSETQ. The DNA for the CDR3 is TGCGCCAGCAGCTCCGCTGCACCTAACTATGGCTACACCTTC. Its protein product is CASSSAAPNYGYTF.

In regard to this clonotype: This sequence may be a read error, since a much larger clone differs from it by one base. The rearrangement links TRBV28 to TRBJ2-7; 11 bases match TRBD2. Germline CDR1 and CDR2: MDHEN and SYDVKM. CDR3 length: 16 amino acids. The DNA of the CDR3 is TGTGCCGGCAGTTCCCTGACTAGCGGGACACCCTACGAGCAGTACTTC. Translated: CAGSSLTSGTPYEQYF.

Ten or more counts support this clonotype. This rearrangement joins TRBV6-1 to TRBJ2-7; D unclear. Germline-derived CDR1 and CDR2 are MNHNS and SASEGT. The CDR3 has 14 amino acids. Between the trimmed V and J ends, which lost 5 bases and 5 bases, there was a span of 16 bases. CDR3 region: CASSSRTRRHEQYF. The DNA of the CDR3 is TGTGCCAGCAGTAGCCGGACGAGGAGACACGAGCAGTACTTC.